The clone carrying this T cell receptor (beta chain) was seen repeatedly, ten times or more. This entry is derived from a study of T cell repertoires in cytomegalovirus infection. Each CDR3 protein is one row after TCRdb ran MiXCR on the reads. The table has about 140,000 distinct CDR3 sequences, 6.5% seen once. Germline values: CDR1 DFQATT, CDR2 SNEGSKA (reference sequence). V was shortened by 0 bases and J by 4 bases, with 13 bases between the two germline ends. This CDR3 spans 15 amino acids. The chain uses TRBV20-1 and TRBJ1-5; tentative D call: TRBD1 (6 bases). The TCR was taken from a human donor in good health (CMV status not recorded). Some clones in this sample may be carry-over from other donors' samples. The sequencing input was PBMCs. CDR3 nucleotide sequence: TGCAGTGCTAGAGATACTCAGGGGATTAATCAGCCCCAGCATTTT. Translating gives CSARDTQGINQPQHF.